This TCR beta chain stems from a study of graft-versus-host responses after intestinal transplantation. At the level of the study: Each recipient received anti-thymocyte globulin induction, then tacrolimus and steroids for 2 to 3 years.

Study-wide results and limits: Some patients had graft-donor T cell macrochimerism, and their allografts showed high graft-versus-host to host-versus-graft clonal ratios. Early post-transplant HvG declines showed an association with peak circulating GvH clone levels. Recipient-marrow GvH clones were detected, some having first appeared in ileum or blood.

Concerning this clone itself: Its antigen remains unknown.

Profiling relied on immunoSEQ multiplex PCR, and the TCRdb table lists in-frame clones only, not all of them. Seen here are fewer than 80,000 clones, around nine tenths observed once, and the top ten hold about 1.5%. Germline V lookup: CDR1 SNHLY, CDR2 FYNNEI. Trimming pared 6 bases from V and 7 bases from J, leaving 10 bases between. The CDR3 loop spans 12 amino acids. The sequence was obtained from a human donor who was the organ donor for an intestinal transplant. Sequences were derived from unstimulated CD8+ T cells sorted from spleen or lymph node cells, sampled before transplant. The chain carries TRBV2 and TRBJ1-5, with a weak D call TRBD1 (6 bases). The CDR3 loop reads CASSPRGQPQHF. CDR3 DNA sequence: TGTGCCAGCAGCCCGAGGGGGCAGCCCCAGCATTTT.